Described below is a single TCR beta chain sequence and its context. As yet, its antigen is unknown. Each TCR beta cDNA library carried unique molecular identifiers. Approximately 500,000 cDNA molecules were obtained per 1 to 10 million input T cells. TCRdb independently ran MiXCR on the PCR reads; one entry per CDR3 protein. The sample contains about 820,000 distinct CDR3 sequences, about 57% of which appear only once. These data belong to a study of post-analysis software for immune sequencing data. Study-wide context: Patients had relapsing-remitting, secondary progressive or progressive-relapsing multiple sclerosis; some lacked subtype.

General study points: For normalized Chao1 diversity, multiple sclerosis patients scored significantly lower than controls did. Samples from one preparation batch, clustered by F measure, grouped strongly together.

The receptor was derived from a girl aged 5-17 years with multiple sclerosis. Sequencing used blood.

The chain's CDR3 is CASSATFQTVHGGYTF. Written as DNA, the CDR3 is TGTGCCAGCAGTGCTACGTTCCAGACGGTTCATGGGGGCTACACCTTC. V usage is TRBV6-4 and J usage is TRBJ1-2; no clear D. V was clipped by 4 bases and J by 8 bases, with 23 bases between them. This CDR3 spans 16 amino acids. Germline-derived CDR1 and CDR2 are MRHNA and SNTAGT.